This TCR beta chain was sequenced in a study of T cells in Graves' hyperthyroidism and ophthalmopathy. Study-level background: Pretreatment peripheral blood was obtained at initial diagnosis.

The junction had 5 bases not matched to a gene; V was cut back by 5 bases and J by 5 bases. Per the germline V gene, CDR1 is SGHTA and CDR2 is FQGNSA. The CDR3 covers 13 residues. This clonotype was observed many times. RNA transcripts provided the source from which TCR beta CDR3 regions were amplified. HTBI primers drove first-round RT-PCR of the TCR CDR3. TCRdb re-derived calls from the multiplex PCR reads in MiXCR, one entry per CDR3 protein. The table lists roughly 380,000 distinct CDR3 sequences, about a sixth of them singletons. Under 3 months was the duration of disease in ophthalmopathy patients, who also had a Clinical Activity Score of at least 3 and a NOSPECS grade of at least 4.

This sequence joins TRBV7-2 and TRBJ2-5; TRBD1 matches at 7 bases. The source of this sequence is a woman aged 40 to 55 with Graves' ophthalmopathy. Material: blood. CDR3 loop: CASSTGTAETQYF. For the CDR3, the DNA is TGTGCCAGCAGCACAGGGACAGCGGAGACCCAGTACTTC. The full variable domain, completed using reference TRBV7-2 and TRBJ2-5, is GAGVSQSPSNKVTEKGKDVELRCDPISGHTALYWYRQSLGQGLEFLIYFQGNSAPDKSGLPSDRFSAERTGGSVSTLTIQRTQQEDSAVYLCASSTGTAETQYFGPGTRLLVL.